The 9 T cell receptor beta chains below all came from one sample that was sequenced in a study of T cells after yellow fever vaccination. Using its own MiXCR run on the 5' RACE reads, TCRdb lists one record per CDR3 protein. This sample has a few hundred thousand distinct CDR3 sequences, with approximately 6% found just once. The material was PBMCs, obtained 5 days after the yellow fever booster vaccination. These receptors all stem from a man aged 25 to 45 who received the YFV17D yellow fever vaccine.

This clonotype occurred many times. The V call is TRBV7-2, the J call TRBJ2-6; D ambiguous. This CDR3 has 15 residues. Deletions cut 5 bases from V and 1 base from J, with 9 bases between. The germline gives CDR1 SGHTA, CDR2 FQGNSA. Here the CDR3 reads CASSPSLSGANVLTF. The CDR3 coding sequence is TGTGCCAGCAGCCCCTCGCTTTCTGGGGCCAACGTCCTGACTTTC.

This clonotype has at least ten counts. The chain couples TRBV7-2 to TRBJ2-1, with D possibly matching TRBD1 (6 bases). V was clipped by 1 base and J by 0 bases, with 10 bases between them. The CDR3 runs to 16 residues. CDR1 is SGHTA, CDR2 FQGNSA, per germline. CDR3 DNA: TGTGCCAGCAGCTTAGAGGAGGACAGCTCCTACAATGAGCAGTTCTTC. It codes for CASSLEEDSSYNEQFF.

The chain employs TRBV12-3 or TRBV12-4 and TRBJ1-1; D is unresolved. Trimming pared 7 bases from V and 5 bases from J, leaving 8 bases between. This CDR3 is built from 11 residues. CDR3 coding DNA: TGTGCCAGCAAGATGGGGACTGAAGCTTTCTTT. Its translation is CASKMGTEAFF.

The sample holds many counts of this clonotype. The V and J genes are TRBV15 and TRBJ2-7; 7 nucleotides agree with TRBD2. CDR1 is LNHNV, CDR2 YYDKDF, per germline (reference sequence). Trimming at V came to 5 bases and at J to 7 bases, leaving 8 bases not matched to a gene. The CDR3 sequence is 13 residues long. The CDR3 loop reads CATSLWTGGEQYF. DNA for the CDR3: TGTGCCACCAGCTTATGGACCGGGGGGGAGCAGTACTTC. The full variable domain, completed using reference TRBV15 and TRBJ2-7, is DAMVIQNPRYQVTQFGKPVTLSCSQTLNHNVMYWYQQKSSQAPKLLFHYYDKDFNNEADTPDNFQSRRPNTSFCFLDIRSPGLGDTAMYLCATSLWTGGEQYFGPGTRLTVT.

This clonotype has just a few counts. The chain recombines TRBV6-6 with TRBJ2-5; 10 bases match TRBD2. This CDR3 comprises 12 residues. V dropped 8 bases and J dropped 4; count of bases not matched to a gene: 1. Germline CDR1 MNHNY, CDR2 SVGAGI (reference sequence). Here the CDR3 reads CASLAGVETQYF. In nucleotides, the CDR3 is TGTGCCAGCCTAGCGGGAGTAGAGACCCAGTACTTC.

This clonotype appeared a few times. The V and J genes are TRBV7-8 and TRBJ1-4; D gene uncertain. Trimming removed 2 bases at V and 4 bases at J, with 8 bases between. The CDR3 loop spans 14 amino acids. Germline V gene lookup returns CDR1 SGHVS and CDR2 FQNEAQ. CDR3 protein: CASSLSRVNEKLFF. CDR3 in DNA: TGTGCCAGCAGCTTAAGCCGAGTTAATGAAAAACTGTTTTTT.

CDR3 amino acids: CASTPVGTDTQYF. CDR3 DNA: TGCGCCAGCACCCCCGTCGGCACAGATACGCAGTATTTT. The gene calls are TRBV5-1 and TRBJ2-3, with no clear D. Germline loops: CDR1 SGHRS, CDR2 YFSETQ. With 6 bases removed from V and 1 base from J, the gap between germline ends came to 9 bases. This CDR3 contains 13 residues.

This clonotype was seen more than once but under ten times. The chain employs TRBV20-1 and TRBJ2-7, with a possible D match to TRBD2 (6 bases). The CDR3 has 14 residues. Germline CDR1 and CDR2: DFQATT and SNEGSKA (reference sequence). In DNA, the CDR3 is TGCAGCGCAACTAGCTTGGGTAGGGTCGAAGAGCAGTACTTC. Translation gives CSATSLGRVEEQYF.

The CDR3 region is CATRDRGDTGELFF. CDR3 sequence (DNA): TGTGCCACCAGAGACAGGGGCGACACCGGGGAGCTGTTTTTT. This chain connects TRBV24-1 to TRBJ2-2; TRBD1 aligns across 8 bases. Per the germline V gene, CDR1 is KGHDR and CDR2 is SFDVKD. V was clipped by 7 bases and J by 3 bases; unmatched bases: 3. This CDR3 is built from 14 residues.